The 2 T cell receptor beta chains in this list originate from one sample, sequenced in a study of blood T cell repertoires in COVID-19. The assay was immunoSEQ multiplex PCR, and TCRdb's table has in-frame clones only and misses some. The profile shows fewer than 150,000 clones, 88% of them singletons. Material for sequencing was peripheral blood. These receptors all stem from a human donor in a cohort sampled during active COVID-19.

V gene TRBV5-6 combines with J gene TRBJ2-7; D not certain. V gave up 0 bases and J gave up 2 bases, with 12 bases separating them. Germline loops: CDR1 SGHDT, CDR2 YYEEEE. The CDR3 loop spans 15 amino acids. CDR3 nucleotides: TGTGCCAGCAGCTTGGCCCGCAGGCAGGCCTACGAGCAGTACTTC. This codes for CASSLARRQAYEQYF.

This rearrangement joins TRBV5-1 to TRBJ1-6; D gene unclear. V was cut by 3 bases and J by 6 bases, with 10 bases left in between. The germline gives CDR1 SGHRS, CDR2 YFSETQ. This CDR3 region has 14 residues. Here the CDR3 DNA reads TGCGCCAGCAGCTCCACAGAACTTAATTCACCCCTCCACTTT. This translates into CASSSTELNSPLHF.